A single sample is the source of the 28 T cell receptor beta chains below, sequenced in a study of blood T cell repertoires in COVID-19 (TCRdb year 2020). The library was prepared using the immunoSEQ multiplex PCR assay. TCRdb obtained this table from immuneACCESS and retained in-frame rearrangements with V and J assigned. These tables miss some clones; where compared with another copy, unresolved V genes account for less than half of the shortfall, and the remainder is unexplained. In all, the sample holds 400,000 or so clones, and over 75% of those were seen once. The leading ten clones occupy around 1.5% of the sample. Source material: peripheral blood. These receptors were taken from a woman in her thirties or forties with COVID-19, enrolled during active disease.

This clone was detected only a few times. V gene TRBV6-1 combines with J gene TRBJ2-3; D might be TRBD2 (5 bases). V was pared by 0 bases and J by 2 bases, with 9 bases between. Germline CDR1 is MNHNS and CDR2 is SASEGT. This CDR3 is 15 amino acids long. The CDR3 region is CASSEARGYTDTQYF. The CDR3 bases are TGTGCCAGCAGTGAAGCGCGAGGGTACACAGATACGCAGTATTTT.

V is TRBV30 and J is TRBJ1-6, with TRBD1 matching 7 bases. The CDR3 has 13 residues. Germline CDR1 and CDR2: GTSNPN and SVGIG (reference sequence). Losses at the gene ends were 4 bases for V and 8 bases for J; bases not matched to a gene: 5. CDR3 residues: CAWKRGRDSPLHF. In DNA form, the CDR3 reads TGTGCCTGGAAAAGGGGGCGAGATTCACCCCTCCACTTT.

Only one count was recorded for this clone. The V gene is TRBV3-1 (or the pseudogene TRBV3-2), the J gene TRBJ1-6; D is unclear. Germline CDR1 and CDR2: LGHDT and YNNKEL (reference sequence). Trimming shortened V by 4 bases and J by 7 bases, and 11 bases separated the two germline ends. This CDR3 is 14 amino acids long. CDR3 amino acids: CASSPTGRNSPLHF. CDR3 bases: TGTGCCAGCAGCCCGACGGGGAGGAATTCACCCCTCCACTTT.

The chain couples TRBV25-1 to TRBJ2-7; D remains unclear. CDR1 and CDR2 from the germline V gene are MGHDK and SYGVNS. The CDR3 runs 15 residues. Trimming took off 5 bases at V and 0 bases at J, with 14 bases between the two ends. CDR3 residues: CASSPPSGSSYEQYF. The CDR3 coding sequence is TGTGCCAGCAGTCCCCCTTCAGGTTCCTCCTACGAGCAGTACTTC.

J is TRBJ2-2 and V is TRBV9; a possible D gene is TRBD2 (6 bases). Trimming took 4 bases from V and 3 from J, leaving 10 bases between them. This CDR3 comprises 14 residues. Germline V gives CDR1 SGDLS, CDR2 YYNGEE. CDR3 sequence reads: CASSLGGYTGELFF. The CDR3 bases are TGTGCCAGCAGCCTTGGGGGGTACACCGGGGAGCTGTTTTTT.

The J gene is TRBJ2-1, the V gene TRBV11-2, with a weak D call TRBD1 (6 bases). CDR1 and CDR2 from the germline V gene are SGHAT and FQNNGV. Trimming stripped 2 bases from V and 6 bases from J, with 11 bases between. This CDR3 is 14 amino acids long. The CDR3 DNA follows: TGTGCCAGCAGCTTAAAGGACAGCCTCAATGAGCAGTTCTTC. Protein sequence: CASSLKDSLNEQFF.

The chain joins TRBV3-1 (or the pseudogene TRBV3-2) to TRBJ1-5; no firm D call. This CDR3 region has 13 residues. V lost 0 bases and J 3 bases, leaving 3 bases between the germline ends. Germline V gene lookup returns CDR1 LGHDT and CDR2 YNNKEL (reference sequence). CDR3 nucleotides: TGTGCCAGCAGCCAAGACCTCAATCAGCCCCAGCATTTT. Protein sequence: CASSQDLNQPQHF.

This rearrangement joins TRBV29-1 to TRBJ1-2; D is unclear. Deletions cut 4 bases from V and 2 bases from J, with 14 bases between. Germline V gene data show CDR1 as SQVTM and CDR2 as ANQGSEA. The CDR3 consists of 14 residues. This chain's CDR3 is CSVAPRRENYGYTF. The CDR3 nucleotides are TGCAGCGTTGCCCCAAGGCGGGAGAACTATGGCTACACCTTC.

The genes are TRBV18 and TRBJ1-1, with 10 bases fitting TRBD1. Looked up from germline, CDR1 is KGHSH and CDR2 is LQKENI. The CDR3 covers 14 residues. V trimming: 3 bases; J trimming: 4 bases; junction bases outside the gene matches: 2. CDR3 amino acids: CASSPGQGTTEAFF. Here the CDR3 DNA reads TGTGCCAGCTCACCGGGACAGGGGACCACTGAAGCTTTCTTT.

CDR3 loop: CASSKYPGTVSYNEQFF. For the CDR3, the DNA is TGTGCCAGCAGTAAATACCCCGGGACAGTCTCCTACAATGAGCAGTTCTTC. The genes are TRBV6-4 and TRBJ2-1, with 7 bases aligning to TRBD1. Germline V gene lookup returns CDR1 MRHNA and CDR2 SNTAGT. The V segment lost 5 bases and the J segment 0 bases; nucleotides outside the gene matches: 10. This CDR3 is built from 17 residues.

V gene TRBV2 combines with J gene TRBJ2-1; D may be TRBD1 (5 bases). Per the germline V gene, CDR1 is SNHLY and CDR2 is FYNNEI. Trimming took off 4 bases at V and 8 bases at J, with 18 bases between the two ends. The CDR3 length is 15 residues. The CDR3, as DNA: TGTGCCAGCAGTGGGGCGGACACCAGGGTCGATGAGCAGTTCTTC. This sequence encodes CASSGADTRVDEQFF. Supplemented by reference TRBV2 and TRBJ2-1, the full variable domain reads EPEVTQTPSHQVTQMGQEVILRCVPISNHLYFYWYRQILGQKVEFLVSFYNNEISEKSEIFDDQFSVERPDGSNFTLKIRSTKLEDSAMYFCASSGADTRVDEQFFGPGTRLTVL.

The gene calls are TRBV5-8 and TRBJ2-1; TRBD2 agrees at 12 bases. Trimming removed 6 bases from V and 7 bases from J; junction bases left unmatched: 8. This CDR3 has 15 residues. The germline CDR1 and CDR2 sequences are SGHTS and YDEGEE. The CDR3 sequence is CASTHGTSGGNEQFF. CDR3 DNA: TGTGCCAGCACCCATGGCACTAGCGGGGGGAATGAGCAGTTCTTC.

The CDR3, as DNA: TGTGCCAGCAGTGGGATGGGGAGGGTGTTTTTT. Translating gives CASSGMGRVFF. The V call is TRBV2, the J call TRBJ1-4; D call uncertain. The CDR3 spans 11 residues. Per germline, CDR1 SNHLY and CDR2 FYNNEI. With 4 bases removed from V and 15 bases from J, the gap between germline ends came to 12 bases.

V usage is TRBV28 and J usage is TRBJ1-5, with a possible D match to TRBD1 (6 bases). Germline V gene lookup returns CDR1 MDHEN and CDR2 SYDVKM. V was shortened by 4 bases and J by 5 bases, with 15 bases between the two germline ends. The CDR3 is 15 amino acids. CDR3 in DNA: TGTGCCAGCAGTTACCCGGGACAACTTCATCAGCCCCAGCATTTT. It translates to CASSYPGQLHQPQHF.

The chain links TRBV5-1 to TRBJ2-3; 9 bases align to TRBD2. The V and J ends lost 7 bases and 10 bases, in that order; junction bases with no gene match: 16. Germline lookup yields CDR1 SGHRS and CDR2 YFSETQ. The CDR3 contains 15 residues. CDR3 protein: CASEDGGRAEGAQYF. CDR3 DNA sequence: TGCGCCAGCGAGGACGGCGGGAGGGCCGAGGGTGCGCAGTATTTT.

This sequence joins TRBV10-3 and TRBJ2-1; 7 bases map to TRBD1. There are 14 residues in the CDR3. The V gene end was trimmed by 4 bases and the J gene end by 9 bases; junction bases not matched to a gene: 9. Germline CDR1 reads ENHRY; CDR2 reads SYGVKD. The CDR3 loop reads CAISGQNRGLEQFF. CDR3 sequence (DNA): TGTGCCATCAGTGGGCAAAACAGGGGCCTTGAGCAGTTCTTC.

About this clone: In the same sample, other DNA sequences code for this CDR3. The chain couples TRBV5-1 to TRBJ2-3; perhaps TRBD2 as D (6 bases). This CDR3 has 15 residues. Germline V gives CDR1 SGHRS, CDR2 YFSETQ. Trimming removed 4 bases from V and 0 bases from J, with 12 bases in between. CDR3 nucleotide sequence: TGCGCCAGCAGCCTGACGAGCGGGAGCACAGATACGCAGTATTTT. It encodes CASSLTSGSTDTQYF.

As DNA, the CDR3 is TGCGCCAGCAGCCAAGATTCCCAGAAAGCAACTAATGAAAAACTGTTTTTT. Residues: CASSQDSQKATNEKLFF. The rearrangement links TRBV4-1 to TRBJ1-4; D is unclear. Trimming removed 0 bases from V and 0 bases from J, with 11 bases in between. The CDR3 has 17 residues. The germline V gene encodes CDR1 MGHRA and CDR2 YSYEKL.

The J gene is TRBJ2-5, the V gene TRBV6-6, with TRBD2 matching 7 bases. The length of the CDR3 is 15 residues. J lost 0 bases, V lost 4 bases, and 5 bases had no gene match. Germline CDR1 reads MNHNY; CDR2 reads SVGAGI (reference sequence). This CDR3 is CASSSGGPYQETQYF. CDR3 sequence (DNA): TGTGCCAGCAGTTCGGGGGGACCGTACCAAGAGACCCAGTACTTC.

J is TRBJ1-1 and V is TRBV28; D might be TRBD1 (5 bases). The CDR3 runs to 14 residues. V was clipped by 6 bases and J by 4 bases, with 15 bases between them. The germline V gene encodes CDR1 MDHEN and CDR2 SYDVKM. The DNA for the CDR3 is TGTGCCAGCAGCCCCGGGGGGGGTGGCACTGAAGCTTTCTTT. Translated: CASSPGGGGTEAFF.

The chain employs TRBV27 and TRBJ2-1, with 7 bases fitting TRBD2. The CDR3 has 15 amino acids. With V trimmed by 0 bases and J by 3 bases, 2 bases remained unmatched. CDR1 is MNHEY, CDR2 SMNVEV, per germline (reference sequence). The CDR3 DNA sequence: TGTGCCAGCAGTTTATCGGGGGGGATCTACAATGAGCAGTTCTTC. This codes for CASSLSGGIYNEQFF.

The CDR3 region is CASSPKGQENSPLHF. CDR3 nucleotide sequence: TGTGCCAGCAGCCCAAAGGGGCAGGAAAATTCACCCCTCCACTTT. V gene TRBV9 combines with J gene TRBJ1-6; D is perhaps TRBD1 (5 bases). This CDR3 is built from 15 residues. V was cut by 4 bases and J by 7 bases, with 15 bases left in between. Per the germline V gene, CDR1 is SGDLS and CDR2 is YYNGEE.

The J gene is TRBJ2-7, the V gene TRBV12-3 or TRBV12-4; a weak D match, TRBD2 (5 bases). V dropped 5 bases and J dropped 6 bases, with 14 bases sitting between them. CDR3 size: 13 residues. CDR3 coding DNA: TGTGCCAGCAGTGACAACGTGAGCGGCGAGCAGTACTTC. This gives the protein CASSDNVSGEQYF.

The chain combines TRBV11-3 with TRBJ1-5; 7 nucleotides align to TRBD1. Trimming removed 5 bases from V and 2 bases from J; junction bases left unmatched: 6. Germline CDR1 and CDR2: SGHNT and YENEEA. CDR3 size: 15 residues. CDR3: CASSPRTGRNQPQHF. CDR3 DNA: TGTGCCAGCAGCCCAAGGACAGGTCGCAATCAGCCCCAGCATTTT.

This clone was seen once. The chain recombines TRBV12-3 or TRBV12-4 with TRBJ2-7; TRBD1 agrees at 11 bases. Losses at the gene ends were 9 bases for V and 5 bases for J; bases not matched to a gene: 6. This CDR3 comprises 13 residues. CDR3 region: CASTLDRGHEQYF. The CDR3 DNA sequence: TGTGCCAGTACCTTGGACAGGGGGCACGAGCAGTACTTC.

This chain joins TRBV12-3 or TRBV12-4 and TRBJ1-1; D remains unclear. The CDR3 totals 12 residues. V dropped 7 bases and J dropped 0 bases, with 6 bases sitting between them. The CDR3: CASTQLNTEAFF. Written as DNA, the CDR3 is TGTGCCAGCACACAGTTGAACACTGAAGCTTTCTTT.

This chain uses TRBV7-6 with TRBJ2-2; TRBD1 aligns across 7 bases. The CDR3 spans 18 residues. The ends lost 4 bases at V and 5 bases at J; junction bases unmatched: 16. The V gene's germline CDR1 is SGHVS and CDR2 FNYEAQ. The CDR3, as DNA: TGTGCCAGCAGCTCAAACATTTACAGGGGATACGGGACCGGGGAGCTGTTTTTT. Protein product: CASSSNIYRGYGTGELFF.

The CDR3 nucleotides are TGCGCCAGCAGCCAAGATCAGGGGATGAACACTGAAGCTTTCTTT. Translating gives CASSQDQGMNTEAFF. J is TRBJ1-1 and V is TRBV4-3; D is perhaps TRBD1 (6 bases). Germline CDR1 and CDR2: LGHNA and YSLEER. CDR3 length: 15 amino acids. V lost 0 bases, J lost 0 bases, and 8 bases lay in between.